One T cell receptor (beta chain) is described in this entry. This entry belongs to a study of human T cells and chemical hapten exposure. Each CDR3 protein gets one entry after TCRdb re-called the RACE reads with MiXCR. The sample contains about 59,000 distinct CDR3 sequences, about 10% of which appear only once. The CDR3 consists of 16 residues. The germline V and J ends were trimmed by 6 bases and 2 bases, with 21 bases remaining between them. Germline-derived CDR1 and CDR2 are DFQATT and SNEGSKA (reference sequence). Regarding time point: pre-sensitization, week 0. Treatment of the sample: therapeutic diphenylcyclopropenone sensitization with weekly scalp DPC.

The input for sequencing was whole blood, taken in connection with sensitization to the hapten diphenylcyclopropenone (DPC). J is TRBJ2-3 and V is TRBV20-1; tentatively, D is TRBD2 (6 bases). This receptor was taken from a woman aged 35 to 49 with alopecia areata. Some clones in this sample may be carry-over from other donors' samples. DNA for the CDR3: TGCAGTGCGCAGGAGGGGTTAGCGGCCCTCACAGATACGCAGTATTTT. Protein product: CSAQEGLAALTDTQYF.